This entry describes one T cell receptor beta chain. The data belong to a study of blood T cell repertoires in COVID-19. From germline, CDR1 is KGHDR and CDR2 SFDVKD. This CDR3 is built from 12 residues. The V end lost 5 bases, the J end lost 6 bases, and 10 bases lay between the germline ends. The table came from immunoSEQ multiplex PCR; TCRdb's copy has only in-frame clones and leaves some out. In the table there are about 110,000 clones, 88% of which are singletons. The V gene is TRBV24-1, the J gene TRBJ2-7; no clear D. Sequenced: peripheral blood. The receptor's source is a human donor in a cohort sampled during active COVID-19. The CDR3 bases are TGTGCCACCAGTGTCCCTAGATCCGAGCAGTACTTC. Amino acid sequence: CATSVPRSEQYF.